A selection of T cell receptor beta chains follows, all from one sample in a study of shared clonotypes between healthy human individuals. Here immunoSEQ multiplex PCR was the method, and the copy in TCRdb shows in-frame clones only, minus some. Of 550,000 to 800,000 clones listed, 90% are singletons. Sequenced: memory CD8+ T cells from PBMCs. The receptors derive from a man between 18 and 35 years old in good health. Some clones in this sample may be carry-over from other donors' samples. The CDR3 runs from the conserved cysteine through the conserved F or W.

v_call cdr3_aa
TRBV5-6 CASSARHHEQYF
TRBV30 CAWAGGKNIQYF
TRBV11-2 CASSSLAGAETQYF
TRBV7-9 CASSLAGQGANYEQYF
TRBV7-8 CASSGTGRLNTEAFF
TRBV9 CASSSRGHGAVPGGANVLTF
TRBV6-5 CASSEWVGDTEAFF
TRBV4-2 CASSQEPLTSDYEQYF
TRBV7-9 CASSLEGAQAFF
TRBV7-2 CAASPGPTSGRFNEQFF
TRBV5-1 CASGLKGNYEQYF
TRBV7-9 CASSSAPGAPKAQHF
TRBV14 CASSRSSDTLYNEQFF
TRBV5-5 CASSLAGRPGVTDTQYF
TRBV13 CASSLRTSGSYEQYF
TRBV6-5 CASRGLSEYNEQFF
TRBV7-9 CASSANGGQNYGYTF
TRBV2 CASASGQESYEQYF
TRBV4-3 CASSPGGAGETQYF
TRBV7-9 CASSFGGPGTEAFF
TRBV7-2 CASSLEAAGPDTQYF
TRBV7-6 CASSRGPGPNTEAFF
TRBV4-1 CASSQDWGQSPNEQYF
TRBV9 CASSVGQGAPADTQYF
TRBV2 CASSTEAGALQETQYF
TRBV9 CASSSGSGANVLTF
TRBV6-6 CASSYGRESPNEQFF
TRBV13 CASSPLFGRRTGELFF
TRBV7-8 CASSLGKGARREQYF
TRBV6-5 CASRGAGSEAFF
TRBV19 CASSISGVLTGELFF
TRBV7-9 CASSLGSAGLAGTNEQFF
TRBV28 CASSSPGMNTEAFF
TRBV7-8 CASSLARGETQYF
TRBV28 CASSLMGSYGYTF
TRBV5-1 CASSLHRDRPLLEQYF